Ten or more counts support the clone carrying this TCR beta chain. The CDR3 spans 17 residues. Trimming at V came to 3 bases and at J to 3 bases, leaving 10 bases not matched to a gene. CDR1 and CDR2 from the germline V gene are MGHDK and SYGVNS. Via MiXCR, TCRdb re-called the RT-PCR reads, giving one row per CDR3 protein. The data contain under 200,000 distinct CDR3 sequences, about a tenth of them seen just once; the ten biggest clones take up around 12%. The data were taken from a study of response to subunit inactivated influenza vaccine. The chain links TRBV25-1 to TRBJ2-3, with 9 nucleotides matching TRBD1. Sample: non-naive T cells sorted from PBMCs, taken about 40 days after vaccination. This sequence originates from a man aged 45-60 years who received an inactivated influenza vaccine. In DNA form, the CDR3 reads TGTGCCAGCAGTGAGGCTTGGGGGACAGGGTCGACAGATACGCAGTATTTT. It codes for CASSEAWGTGSTDTQYF.